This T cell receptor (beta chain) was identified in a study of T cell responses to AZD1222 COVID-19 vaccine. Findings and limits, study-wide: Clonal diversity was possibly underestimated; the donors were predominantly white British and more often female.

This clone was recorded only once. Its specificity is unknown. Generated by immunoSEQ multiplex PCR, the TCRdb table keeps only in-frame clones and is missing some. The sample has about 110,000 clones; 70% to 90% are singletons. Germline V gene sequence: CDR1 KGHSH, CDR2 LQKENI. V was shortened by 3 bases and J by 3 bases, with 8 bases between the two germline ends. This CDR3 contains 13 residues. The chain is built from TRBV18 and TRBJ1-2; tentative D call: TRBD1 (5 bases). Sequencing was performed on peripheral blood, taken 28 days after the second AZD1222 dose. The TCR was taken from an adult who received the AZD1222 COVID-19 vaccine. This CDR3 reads CASSPREDYGYTF. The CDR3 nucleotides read TGTGCCAGCTCACCCAGGGAGGACTATGGCTACACCTTC.